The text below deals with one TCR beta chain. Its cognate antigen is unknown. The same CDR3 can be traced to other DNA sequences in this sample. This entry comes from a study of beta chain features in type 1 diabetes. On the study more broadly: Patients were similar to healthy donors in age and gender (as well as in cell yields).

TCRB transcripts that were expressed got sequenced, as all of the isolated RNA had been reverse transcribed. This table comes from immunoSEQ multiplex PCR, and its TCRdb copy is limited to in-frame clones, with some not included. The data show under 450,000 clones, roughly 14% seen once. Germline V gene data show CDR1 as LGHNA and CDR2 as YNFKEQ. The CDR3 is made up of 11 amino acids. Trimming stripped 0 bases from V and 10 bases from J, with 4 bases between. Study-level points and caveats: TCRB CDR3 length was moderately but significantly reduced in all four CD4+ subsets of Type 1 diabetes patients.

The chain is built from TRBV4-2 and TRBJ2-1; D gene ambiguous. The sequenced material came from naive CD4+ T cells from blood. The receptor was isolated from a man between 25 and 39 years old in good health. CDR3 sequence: CASSQEREQFF. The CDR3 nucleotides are TGTGCCAGCAGCCAAGAGAGGGAGCAGTTCTTC.